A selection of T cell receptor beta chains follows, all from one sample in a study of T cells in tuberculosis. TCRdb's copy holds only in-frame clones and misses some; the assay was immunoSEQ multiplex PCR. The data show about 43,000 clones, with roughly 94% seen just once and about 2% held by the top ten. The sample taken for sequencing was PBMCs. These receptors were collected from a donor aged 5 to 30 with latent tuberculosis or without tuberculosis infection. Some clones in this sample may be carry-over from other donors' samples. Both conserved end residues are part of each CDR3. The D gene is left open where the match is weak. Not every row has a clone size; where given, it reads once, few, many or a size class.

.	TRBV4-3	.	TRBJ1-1	TGCGCCAGCAGCCAGGCACAGGAGAACACTGAAGCTTTCTTT	CASSQAQENTEAFF
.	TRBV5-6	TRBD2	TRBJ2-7	TGTGCCAGCAGCTTCAAGCGGGAGCCCCCCTACGAGCAGTACTTC	CASSFKREPPYEQYF
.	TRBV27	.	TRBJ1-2	TGTGCCAGCAGTTTGGGTGGAGTTTGGGGGCTAGTCTATGGCTACACCTTC	CASSLGGVWGLVYGYTF
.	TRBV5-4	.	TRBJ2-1	TGTGCCAGCAGCTCGAAACAATCCTACAATGAGCAGTTCTTC	CASSSKQSYNEQFF
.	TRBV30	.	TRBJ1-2	TGTGCCTGGAGTGTCCGACAGAGAAACTATGGCTACACCTTC	CAWSVRQRNYGYTF
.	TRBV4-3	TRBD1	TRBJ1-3	TGCGCCAGCAGCCAAGATCTCTATTCAGGGGGGGGAAACACCATATATTTT	CASSQDLYSGGGNTIYF
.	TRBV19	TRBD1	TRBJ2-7	TGTGCCAGTAGTATCAATCCGGGACAGATATACGAGCAGTACTTC	CASSINPGQIYEQYF
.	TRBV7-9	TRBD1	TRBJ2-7	TGTGCCAGCAGCCAGACAGGGGACGAGCAGTACTTC	CASSQTGDEQYF
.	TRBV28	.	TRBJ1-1	TGTGCCAGCAGTCCTGAAGACAGCGTGCCACCGAACACTGAAGCTTTCTTT	CASSPEDSVPPNTEAFF
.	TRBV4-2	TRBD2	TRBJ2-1	TGTGCCAGCAGCCCTCGACTAGCGGGAGGGAGGGTACCGTACAATGAGCAGTTCTTC	CASSPRLAGGRVPYNEQFF
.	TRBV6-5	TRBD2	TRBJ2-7	TGTGCCAGCAGGCAAGCGGGAGAAACCTACGAGCAGTACTTC	CASRQAGETYEQYF
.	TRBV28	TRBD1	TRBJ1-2	TGTGCCAGCAGTTTATCTGAGGGGGCTCGGGGCTACACCTTC	CASSLSEGARGYTF
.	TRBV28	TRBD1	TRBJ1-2	TGTGCCAGCAGTTTAGGGGACAGGGGTGCAGGGGGCTACACCTTC	CASSLGDRGAGGYTF
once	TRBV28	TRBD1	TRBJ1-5	TGTGCCAGCAGCTTCGATCCGCGGACAGGGGGCAGCGGCAATCAGCCCCAGCATTTT	CASSFDPRTGGSGNQPQHF
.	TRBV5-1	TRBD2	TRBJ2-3	TGCGCCAGCAGCCGGGATGGGACTAGCGGGAGTGGAGATACGCAGTATTTT	CASSRDGTSGSGDTQYF
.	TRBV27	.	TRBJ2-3	TGTGCCAGCAGTTTATGGGCAGCCATTTCCACAGATACGCAGTATTTT	CASSLWAAISTDTQYF
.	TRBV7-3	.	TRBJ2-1	TGTGCCAGCAGCCCACGCGACATGATCTCCTACAATGAGCAGTTCTTC	CASSPRDMISYNEQFF
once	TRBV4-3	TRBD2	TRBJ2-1	TGCGCCAGCAGCAACGGCGGGAGCCCCTACAATGAGCAGTTCTTC	CASSNGGSPYNEQFF
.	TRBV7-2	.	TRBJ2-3	TGTGCCAGCAGCTCGCGACCGCGACTGACCCCCACAGATACGCAGTATTTT	CASSSRPRLTPTDTQYF
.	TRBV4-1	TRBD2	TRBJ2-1	TGCGCCAGCAGCTACATAGCGGGAGCCTCCTACAATGAGCAGTTCTTC	CASSYIAGASYNEQFF
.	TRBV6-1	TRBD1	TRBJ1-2	TGTGCCAGCGGGCAGGGGGGTAACTATGGCTACACCTTC	CASGQGGNYGYTF
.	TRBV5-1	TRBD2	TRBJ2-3	TGCGCCAGCAGCCTTGGTCTAGCGGGAGGGCTTTGGGGAGATACGCAGTATTTT	CASSLGLAGGLWGDTQYF
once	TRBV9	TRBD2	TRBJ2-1	TGTGCCAGCAGCGTTCTAGCGGGAGGGAATGAGCAGTTCTTC	CASSVLAGGNEQFF
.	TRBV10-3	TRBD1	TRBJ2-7	TGTGCCATCAGCGCCCCGCCCACCTCGAGGACAGGTTACTACGAGCAGTACTTC	CAISAPPTSRTGYYEQYF
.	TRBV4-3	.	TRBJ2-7	TGCGCCAGCAGCCAAGTTCTCGAAGAGTCCTACGAGCAGTACTTC	CASSQVLEESYEQYF
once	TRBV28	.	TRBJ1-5	TGTGCCAGCAGTTTCCTCGTAGGGGCCGTGACGCCCACCCACCATTTT	CASSFLVGAVTPTHHF
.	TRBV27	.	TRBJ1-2	TGTGCCAGCAGTTTAACCGTTAGGAGCGCTGGCTACACCTTC	CASSLTVRSAGYTF